This T cell receptor beta chain emerged from a study of cytomegalovirus exposure and HLA in healthy donors. Notes on the study in general: Previously analyzed data showed that most TCR beta V segments were productive at a frequency of about 87% or about 30%.

The PCR had 60 Vbeta and 13 Jbeta primers. The protocol was immunoSEQ multiplex PCR, while the TCRdb copy is restricted to in-frame clones and leaves out a portion. The sample includes fewer than 250,000 clones, 65% to 85% seen only once; the top ten take 2.5% to 3.5%. In the case of this clone: The antigen remains unidentified.

The CDR3 is made up of 15 amino acids. CDR1 is MDHEN and CDR2 is SYDVKM in the germline V gene. Trimming took off 1 base at V and 5 bases at J, with 14 bases between the two ends. Material: PBMCs. The chain recombines TRBV28 with TRBJ2-5, with a weak D call TRBD2 (5 bases). The TCR was taken from a man younger than 45 in good health and CMV-seronegative. The CDR3 bases are TGTGCCAGCAGTTTATCACCGCGTTGGAGGGAGACCCAGTACTTC. Residues: CASSLSPRWRETQYF.